This TCR beta chain was identified in a study of T cell clonality in common variable immunodeficiency (dated by TCRdb to between 2015 and 2017). Most CVID patients and most healthy controls were of Caucasian heritage. Heparinized peripheral whole blood samples of 5 to 8 ml were collected from each donor. Genomic DNA from adults with common variable immune deficiency (CVID) and from healthy adult controls was used to sequence TCRbeta CDR3 repertoires. The control group comprised some 22 healthy adult volunteers, around 12 female and approximately ten male, aged about 23 to 75 years with a mean age of approximately 30. Diluted blood was density-centrifuged over Hypaque 1077 or Ficoll-Paque to isolate peripheral blood mononuclear cells. Genomic DNA was obtained from unsorted mononuclear cells using either Qiagen column purification or a centrifugation-based method. In this sample, this clone turned up many times. Its binding antigen is unknown. Read sequence stops 3 residues before the CDR3 end, and the germline J gene provides the missing end.

Beyond this particular receptor, the publication reports: Although equal DNA input was used, an average of roughly 89,000 unique sequences per sample was obtained for controls, compared with some 30,000 for CVID samples. CVID TCRbeta sequences reportedly showed fewer deletions and N-nucleotide insertions and lacked highly modified clones with 13 or more V deletions. The authors noted that sequencing repertoires of T cell subpopulations would be needed to clarify what caused the increased clonality in CVID. Healthy controls shared more TCRbeta clones with each other than CVID subjects shared among themselves (p < 0.0001). Increased TCRbeta clonality was found in CVID subjects compared with healthy controls (t-test p = 0.018), with the increase being most characteristic of about a third of subjects. Differences among patients in the CVID cohort limited the correlations between repertoire features and clinical complications.

CVID samples and control samples contributed equivalent amounts of genomic DNA as sequencing input. For every sample, a 60 bp segment covering the rearranged TCRbeta CDR3 region was amplified and then sequenced. The immunoSEQ assay, a bias-corrected multiplex PCR with high-throughput sequencing, was employed for TCRbeta amplification. The source study handled its data this way. Every unique nucleotide sequence counted as a clone and was annotated with V, D and J genes, copy number and frequency. Sequences were labeled productive if in frame, and non-productive if out of frame or containing stop codons. As previously described, Shannon's entropy was used to calculate clonality. The predicted amino acid sequences of productive clones were used to derive mean CDR3 Kyte-Doolittle hydropathy. Hierarchical clustering of scaled V gene usage was performed with the R hclust function using Manhattan distance and complete linkage. Sharing of clones by CDR3 amino acid sequence was evaluated by resampling 12 repertoires per group over 100 rounds. The repertoires were searched for 60 to 70 published EBV-specific TCRbeta sequences and almost 250 published CMV-specific TCRbeta sequences. A couple of CVID samples yielding fewer than 10,000 sequences were excluded from analysis, leaving over 35 CVID repertoires. The immuneACCESS repertoire file appears here via TCRdb, limited to in-frame rearrangements. These files lack a portion of the clones; in checked studies, under half of the deficit traces to unresolved V genes, and the cause of the others is not known. The V and J calls and clone size were taken over from that table, and D and trimming were inferred from the DNA. The table gives 30,000 or so clones for this sample, with none occurring only once. The ten largest account for roughly 4% of the sample.

Trimming takes 6 bases off V and 2 bases off J; junction bases not matched to a gene: 3. The cysteine opens and the phenylalanine closes a CDR3 of 13 amino acids. Only the CDR3 bases that were read are kept: 30 of them, in frame from base 1. The clonotype was recovered from a person between 18 and 70 years old in good health. Sequenced: peripheral blood mononuclear cells. The chain is encoded by TRBV12-3 or TRBV12-4 joined to TRBJ2-5; 7 middle bases align to TRBD1. The CDR3 amino acid sequence is: CASSTDRQETQYF. CDR3 DNA (partial): TGTGCCAGCAGCACGGACAGGCAAGAGACC.